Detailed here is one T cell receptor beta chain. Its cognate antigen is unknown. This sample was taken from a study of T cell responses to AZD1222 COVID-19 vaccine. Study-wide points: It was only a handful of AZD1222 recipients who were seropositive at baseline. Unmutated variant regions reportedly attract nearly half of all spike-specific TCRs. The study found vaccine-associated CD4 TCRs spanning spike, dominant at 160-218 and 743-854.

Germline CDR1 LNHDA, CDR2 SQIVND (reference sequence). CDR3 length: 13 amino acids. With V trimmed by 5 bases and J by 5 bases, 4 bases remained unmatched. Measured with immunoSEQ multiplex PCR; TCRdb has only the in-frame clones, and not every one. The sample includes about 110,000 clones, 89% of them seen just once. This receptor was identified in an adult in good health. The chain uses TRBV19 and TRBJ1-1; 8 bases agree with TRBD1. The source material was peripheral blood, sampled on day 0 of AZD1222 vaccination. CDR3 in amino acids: CASSGQGWTEAFF. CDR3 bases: TGTGCCAGTAGTGGACAGGGTTGGACTGAAGCTTTCTTT.